This T cell receptor beta chain is from a study of CD8 T cells in ankylosing spondylitis. Overall study findings and caveats: The authors found the disease-linked clones to be CD8+ and relatively rare in peripheral blood. Reports say disease-linked clones showed up significantly more in matched ankylosing spondylitis synovial fluid. Some motif variants had been reported before (in reactive arthritis synovial fluid and blood).

It was by quantitative 5'-RACE with molecular barcodes that TCR beta libraries were made. TCRdb ran MiXCR on the 5' RACE reads and lists one entry per CDR3 protein. The sample has about 130,000 distinct CDR3 sequences, 7% seen once. This clonotype appeared many times. Its matching antigen is unknown. From germline, CDR1 is MNHNS and CDR2 SASEGT. Trimming took off 5 bases at V and 8 bases at J, with 10 bases between the two ends. The CDR3 is 12 amino acids. The V call is TRBV6-1, the J call TRBJ1-5; D uncertain. This TCR was recovered from a male donor with ankylosing spondylitis or in good health (not recorded which). Sequenced sample: blood, either unsorted or a sorted T cell fraction (not recorded which). The CDR3 DNA sequence: TGTGCCAGCAGTCCCGACGCCAAGCCCCAGCATTTT. Its translation: CASSPDAKPQHF.